This T cell receptor beta chain was sequenced for a study of OX40 agonist ivuxolimab in advanced cancers. Measured with immunoSEQ multiplex PCR; TCRdb has only the in-frame clones, and not every one. Here the sample spans tens of thousands of clones, 90% being singletons. This CDR3 has 15 residues. The V end lost 0 bases, the J end lost 4 bases, and 13 bases lay between the germline ends. Germline CDR1 and CDR2: SGHRS and YFSETQ. The chain links TRBV5-1 to TRBJ1-2; D may be TRBD1 (6 bases). The source was CD4+ or CD8+ T cells sorted from blood, collected in a trial of the OX40 agonist ivuxolimab. The TCR originated in an adult with an advanced solid tumor such as melanoma, head and neck, liver or kidney cancer. This chain's CDR3 is CASSLALQGSYGYTF. CDR3 nucleotides: TGCGCCAGCAGCTTGGCCCTCCAGGGGTCCTATGGCTACACCTTC. Full variable domain (outside the CDR3, taken from reference TRBV5-1 and TRBJ1-2): KAGVTQTPRYLIKTRGQQVTLSCSPISGHRSVSWYQQTPGQGLQFLFEYFSETQRNKGNFPGRFSGRQFSNSRSEMNVSTLELGDSALYLCASSLALQGSYGYTFGSGTRLTVV.